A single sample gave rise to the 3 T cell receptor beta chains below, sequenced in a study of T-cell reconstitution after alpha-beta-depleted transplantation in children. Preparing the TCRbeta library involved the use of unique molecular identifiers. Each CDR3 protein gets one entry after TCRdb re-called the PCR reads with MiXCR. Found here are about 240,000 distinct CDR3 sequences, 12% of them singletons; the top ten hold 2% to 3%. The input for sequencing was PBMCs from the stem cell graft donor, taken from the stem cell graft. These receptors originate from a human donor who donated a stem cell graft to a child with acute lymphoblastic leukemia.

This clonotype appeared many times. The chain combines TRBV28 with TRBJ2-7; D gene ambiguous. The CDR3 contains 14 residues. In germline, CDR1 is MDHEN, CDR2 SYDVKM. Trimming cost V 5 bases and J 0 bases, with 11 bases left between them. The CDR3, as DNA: TGTGCCAGCAGTCTTATGGCAGACTCCTACGAGCAGTACTTC. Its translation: CASSLMADSYEQYF.

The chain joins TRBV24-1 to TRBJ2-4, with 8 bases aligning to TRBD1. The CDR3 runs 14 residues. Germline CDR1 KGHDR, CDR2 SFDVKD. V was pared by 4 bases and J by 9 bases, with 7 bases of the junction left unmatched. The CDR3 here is CATSDHGQGGIQYF. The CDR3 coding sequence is TGTGCCACCAGTGACCATGGACAGGGTGGCATTCAGTACTTC.

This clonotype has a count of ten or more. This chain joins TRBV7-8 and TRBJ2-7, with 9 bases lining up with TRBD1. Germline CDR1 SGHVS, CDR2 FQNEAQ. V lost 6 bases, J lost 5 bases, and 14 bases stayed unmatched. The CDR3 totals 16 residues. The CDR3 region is CASSPESWTGDHEQYF. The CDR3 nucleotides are TGTGCCAGCAGTCCCGAATCGTGGACAGGGGACCACGAGCAGTACTTC.